Listed here are 15 T cell receptor beta chains from one sample, sequenced in a study of vaccination and CD4 T cells after COVID-19. With the Oncomine TCR Beta short-read assay, DNA from cultured CD4+ T cells was sequenced. From cultured CD4+ T cells, genomic DNA was extracted. One entry per CDR3 protein, called by TCRdb with MiXCR from the PCR reads. The repertoire consists of some 8,000 distinct CDR3 sequences, with more than 30% occurring once and the leading ten covering around 15%. Treatment here: approximately 11-day PBMC culture with coronavirus spike peptide pools or control peptides (ViraFEST assay). The unexposed donor's CD4+ T cells were collected before the COVID-19 pandemic (2011-2018). No antigen has been assigned to these receptors. The source material was CD4+ T cells from blood, cultured in vitro. All receptors derive from a human donor in good health.

A few counts support this clonotype. The J gene is TRBJ2-1, the V gene TRBV20-1; possible D gene TRBD2, 8 bases. V was shortened by 6 bases and J by 5 bases, with 20 bases between the two germline ends. The CDR3 consists of 15 residues. Germline CDR1 DFQATT, CDR2 SNEGSKA (reference sequence). CDR3 amino acids: CSARGGLAGNNEQFF. The CDR3 nucleotides read TGCAGTGCCAGGGGGGGGTTAGCGGGAAACAATGAGCAGTTCTTC.

V gene TRBV6-1 combines with J gene TRBJ2-6; 7 positions match TRBD1. Germline values: CDR1 MNHNS, CDR2 SASEGT. This CDR3 spans 15 amino acids. After removal of 6 bases from V and 2 bases from J, the junction contained 4 bases not matched to a gene. The DNA for the CDR3 is TGTGCCAGCAGCCTCGGGACAGCTGGGGCCAACGTCCTGACTTTC. This gives the protein CASSLGTAGANVLTF.

The rearrangement joins TRBV20-1 to TRBJ2-2; TRBD2 aligns across 7 bases. The CDR3 loop spans 17 amino acids. J lost 2 bases, V lost 3 bases, and 12 bases had no gene match. The V gene's germline CDR1 is DFQATT and CDR2 SNEGSKA (reference sequence). The CDR3 DNA sequence: TGCAGTGCTAGGGGGGGGGTGCGGCTCCCCAACACCGGGGAGCTGTTTTTT. Protein sequence: CSARGGVRLPNTGELFF.

The CDR3 DNA follows: TGCGCCAGCAGCTCTTCCTCGGCCCAGTACTTC. It codes for CASSSSSAQYF. The chain joins TRBV5-1 to TRBJ2-5; D is unclear. CDR1 is SGHRS, CDR2 YFSETQ, per germline. V was pared by 3 bases and J by 9 bases, with 9 bases between. The length of the CDR3 is 11 residues.

This clonotype was seen a few times. The chain is built from TRBV6-5 and TRBJ2-7, with TRBD1 matching 7 bases. The CDR3 is 14 residues long. In germline, CDR1 is MNHEY, CDR2 SVGAGI. With V trimmed by 4 bases and J by 0 bases, 3 bases remained unmatched. The CDR3 protein is CASSSGTASYEQYF. The CDR3 DNA sequence: TGTGCCAGCAGTTCAGGGACAGCCTCCTACGAGCAGTACTTC.

The gene calls are TRBV20-1 and TRBJ1-1; D unclear. The CDR3 has 14 residues. Trimming took 0 bases from V and 1 from J, leaving 9 bases between them. Germline values: CDR1 DFQATT, CDR2 SNEGSKA (reference sequence). For the CDR3, the DNA is TGCAGTGCTAGAGATTGGTCCAGGAACACTGAAGCTTTCTTT. Translating it yields CSARDWSRNTEAFF.

This clonotype was recorded a few times. The V gene is TRBV20-1, the J gene TRBJ1-5; D not resolved. The CDR3 contains 12 residues. V was shortened by 0 bases and J by 7 bases, with 7 bases between the two germline ends. Germline V gene data show CDR1 as DFQATT and CDR2 as SNEGSKA (reference sequence). The CDR3 coding sequence is TGCAGTGCTAGAGATCAATTCCAGCCCCAGCATTTT. Its translation is CSARDQFQPQHF.

Only a few counts were recorded for this clonotype. The V and J genes are TRBV20-1 and TRBJ2-7, with 7 bases fitting TRBD1. V gave up 3 bases and J gave up 2 bases; unmatched junction bases: 13. Looked up from germline, CDR1 is DFQATT and CDR2 is SNEGSKA (reference sequence). The CDR3 length is 16 residues. The CDR3 sequence: CSARGRQGTETYEQYF. The CDR3 coding sequence is TGCAGTGCTAGGGGGCGGCAAGGGACAGAGACCTACGAGCAGTACTTC.

The V call is TRBV6-5, the J call TRBJ2-1; 7 nucleotides match TRBD1. Trimming took 0 bases from V and 4 from J; bases not matched to a gene: 0. Germline V gives CDR1 MNHEY, CDR2 SVGAGI. The CDR3 is 14 residues long. CDR3 in DNA: TGTGCCAGCAGTTACTCGACAGGGTACAATGAGCAGTTCTTC. This translates into CASSYSTGYNEQFF.

This clonotype was picked up a small number of times. The chain is built from TRBV4-3 and TRBJ1-2; TRBD1 aligns across 7 bases. The CDR3 is 17 residues long. Trimming removed 0 bases from V and 0 bases from J; junction bases left unmatched: 7. Germline CDR1 is LGHNA and CDR2 is YSLEER. The CDR3 DNA follows: TGCGCCAGCAGCCAAGAGGGTACAGGGGCGGCTAACTATGGCTACACCTTC. Amino acid sequence: CASSQEGTGAANYGYTF.

This clonotype has more than one count but fewer than ten. The chain employs TRBV6-1 and TRBJ2-7; 10 bases are shared with TRBD1. The CDR3 has 15 residues. V trimming: 7 bases; J trimming: 7 bases; junction bases outside the gene matches: 13. From germline, CDR1 is MNHNS and CDR2 SASEGT. CDR3 sequence reads: CASTTAGTGVGEQYF. DNA for the CDR3: TGTGCCAGCACCACCGCCGGGACAGGGGTGGGGGAGCAGTACTTC.

The rearrangement uses TRBV7-3 and TRBJ2-1; 9 nucleotides match TRBD1. J lost 13 bases, V lost 4 bases, and 8 bases had no gene match. The germline gives CDR1 SGHTA, CDR2 FQGTGA. This CDR3 has 13 residues. Here the CDR3 reads CASSWGQGFPQFF. In nucleotides, the CDR3 is TGTGCCAGCAGCTGGGGACAGGGATTTCCCCAGTTCTTC.

This clonotype was picked up a small number of times. This chain connects TRBV11-2 to TRBJ1-1, with 7 bases identical to TRBD1. Trimming removed 4 bases from V and 0 bases from J; junction bases left unmatched: 8. The germline gives CDR1 SGHAT, CDR2 FQNNGV. CDR3 size: 16 residues. The CDR3 loop reads CASSSLRGPMNTEAFF. As DNA, the CDR3 is TGTGCCAGCAGCTCACTAAGGGGGCCAATGAACACTGAAGCTTTCTTT.

This clonotype was seen only a few times. V and J are TRBV28 and TRBJ1-1; unclear D gene. Looked up from germline, CDR1 is MDHEN and CDR2 is SYDVKM. Trimming took off 7 bases at V and 11 bases at J, with 20 bases between the two ends. This CDR3 region has 13 residues. CDR3 sequence (DNA): TGTGCCAGCACCAACAGCAAGCCCTTGTATGCTTTCTTT. It is translated as CASTNSKPLYAFF.

A few counts support this clonotype. This chain uses TRBV11-2 with TRBJ2-7; 7 bases align to TRBD2. Trimming removed 5 bases from V and 3 bases from J; junction bases left unmatched: 10. Germline V CDR1 and CDR2: SGHAT, FQNNGV. The CDR3 has 15 amino acids. The CDR3, as DNA: TGTGCCAGCAGCCTCGAGCGGGAATTGTTCTACGAGCAGTACTTC. It translates to CASSLERELFYEQYF.